This TCR beta chain was observed in a study of tumor-infiltrating lymphocytes in oesophageal squamous cell carcinoma. TCRdb analysed the PCR reads with MiXCR anew, one entry per CDR3 protein. In the table there are about 14,000 distinct CDR3 sequences, under 60% of which are singletons. The germline V gene encodes CDR1 MNHNS and CDR2 SASEGT. The CDR3 runs 12 residues. The chain links TRBV6-1 to TRBJ2-5; 7 positions agree with TRBD1. The J call is in doubt because the DNA end fits TRBJ2-7 better. Sequenced input: blood. This TCR was sampled from a male donor with esophageal squamous cell carcinoma. CDR3: CASRVTGLEQYF. Written as DNA, the CDR3 is TGTGCCAGCAGAGTGACAGGGCTCGAGCAGTACTTC.